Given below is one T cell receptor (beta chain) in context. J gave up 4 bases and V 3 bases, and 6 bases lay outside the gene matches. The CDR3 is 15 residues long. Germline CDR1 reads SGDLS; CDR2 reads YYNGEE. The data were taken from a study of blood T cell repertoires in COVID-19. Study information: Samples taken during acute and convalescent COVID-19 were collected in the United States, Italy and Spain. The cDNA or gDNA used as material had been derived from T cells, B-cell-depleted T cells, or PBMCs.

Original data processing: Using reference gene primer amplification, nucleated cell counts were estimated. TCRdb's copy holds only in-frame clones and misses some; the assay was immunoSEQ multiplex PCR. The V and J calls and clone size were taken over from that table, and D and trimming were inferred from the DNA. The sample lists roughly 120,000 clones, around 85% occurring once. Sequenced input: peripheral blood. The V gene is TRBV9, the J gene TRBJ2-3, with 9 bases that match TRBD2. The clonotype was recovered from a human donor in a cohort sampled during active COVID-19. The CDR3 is CASSGGGGASDTQYF. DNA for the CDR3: TGTGCCAGCAGCGGAGGCGGGGGGGCGTCAGATACGCAGTATTTT.